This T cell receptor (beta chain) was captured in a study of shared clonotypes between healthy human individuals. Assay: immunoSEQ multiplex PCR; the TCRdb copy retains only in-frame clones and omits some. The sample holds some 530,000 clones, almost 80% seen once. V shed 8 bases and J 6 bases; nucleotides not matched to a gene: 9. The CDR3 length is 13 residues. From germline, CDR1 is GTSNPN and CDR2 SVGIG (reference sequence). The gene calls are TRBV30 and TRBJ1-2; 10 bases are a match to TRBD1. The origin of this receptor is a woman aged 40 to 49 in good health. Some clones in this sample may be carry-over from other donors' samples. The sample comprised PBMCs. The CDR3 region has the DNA TGTGCCACCAGGGACAGGGGTTTGGATGGCTACACCTTC. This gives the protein CATRDRGLDGYTF.